This note documents a single T cell receptor beta chain sequence. Antigen unknown. CD4+CD45RO+CD25- cells were isolated as memory CD4+ T cells. Full-length variable regions came from constant-region reverse primers plus semi-nested Nested Universal Primer A PCR. A single record per CDR3 protein comes from TCRdb applying MiXCR to the 5' RACE reads. The profile shows under 65,000 distinct CDR3 sequences, 25% to 35% of them singletons. Study observations and caveats: Tumor Treg TCRs overlapped most with tumor naive CD4+ cells. Tumor memory CD4+ T cell TCR gene usage clustered with blood and lymph node memory CD4+ cells and lymph node naive CD4+ cells.

Trimming removed 5 bases at V and 4 bases at J, with 8 bases between. The CDR3 runs 12 residues. J is TRBJ1-2 and V is TRBV12-3 or TRBV12-4; TRBD1 is a possible D gene (5 bases). This clonotype was sampled from a female donor with breast cancer. Sequencing was done on a sample of tumor-infiltrating memory CD4+ T cells sorted from the breast tumor. The subset: memory CD4+ T cells, CD4+CD45RO+CD25-. The CDR3 spells CASSRQTYGYTF. CDR3 DNA: TGTGCCAGCAGTCGACAGACCTATGGCTACACCTTC.